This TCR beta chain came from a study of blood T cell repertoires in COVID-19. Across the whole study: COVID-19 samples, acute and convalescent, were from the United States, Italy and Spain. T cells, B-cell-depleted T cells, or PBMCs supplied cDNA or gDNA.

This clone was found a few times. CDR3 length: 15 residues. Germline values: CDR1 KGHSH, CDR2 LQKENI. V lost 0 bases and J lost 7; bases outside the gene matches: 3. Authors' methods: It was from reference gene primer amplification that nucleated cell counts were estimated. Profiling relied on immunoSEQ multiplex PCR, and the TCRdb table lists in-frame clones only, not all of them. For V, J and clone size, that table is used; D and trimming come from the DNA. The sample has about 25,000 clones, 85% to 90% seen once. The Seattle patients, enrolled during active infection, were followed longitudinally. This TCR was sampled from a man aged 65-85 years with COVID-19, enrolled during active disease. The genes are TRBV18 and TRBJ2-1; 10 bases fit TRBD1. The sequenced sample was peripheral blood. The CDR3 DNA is TGTGCCAGCTCACCACCTCGGACAGGGGGGAATGAGCAGTTCTTC. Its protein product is CASSPPRTGGNEQFF.